The T cell receptor beta chain described here comes from a study of T-cell reconstitution after alpha-beta-depleted transplantation in children. It was with unique molecular identifiers that the TCRbeta library was prepared. TCRdb re-called the PCR reads with MiXCR, one entry per CDR3 protein. The table records almost 500,000 distinct CDR3 sequences, about an eighth of them present only once. This CDR3 has 16 residues. The germline gives CDR1 SGHTA, CDR2 FQGNSA. Trimming at V came to 1 base and at J to 1 base, leaving 6 bases not matched to a gene. The rearrangement joins TRBV7-2 to TRBJ2-7, with TRBD2 identical over 8 bases. The starting material was PBMCs from the stem cell graft donor, obtained from the stem cell graft. The receptor's source is a human donor who donated a stem cell graft to a child with combined immunodeficiency. The DNA for the CDR3 is TGTGCCAGCAGCTTAGGGCTTAGCGGGGTGTCCTACGAGCAGTACTTC. Translating gives CASSLGLSGVSYEQYF.